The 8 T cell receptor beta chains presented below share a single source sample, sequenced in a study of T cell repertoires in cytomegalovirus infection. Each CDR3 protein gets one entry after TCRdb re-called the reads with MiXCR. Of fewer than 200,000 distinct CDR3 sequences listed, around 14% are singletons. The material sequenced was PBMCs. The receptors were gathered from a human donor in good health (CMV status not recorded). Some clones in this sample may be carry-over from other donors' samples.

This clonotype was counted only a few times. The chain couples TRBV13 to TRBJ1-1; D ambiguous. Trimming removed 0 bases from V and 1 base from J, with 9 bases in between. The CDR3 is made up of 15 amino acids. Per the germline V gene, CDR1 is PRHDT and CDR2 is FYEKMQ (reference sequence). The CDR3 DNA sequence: TGTGCCAGCAGCTTAGGCCAGGACTCGAACACTGAAGCTTTCTTT. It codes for CASSLGQDSNTEAFF.

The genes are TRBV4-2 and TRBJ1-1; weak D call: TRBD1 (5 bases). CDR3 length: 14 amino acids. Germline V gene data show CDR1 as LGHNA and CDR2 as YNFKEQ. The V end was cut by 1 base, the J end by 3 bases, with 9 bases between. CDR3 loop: CASSQGRGYTEAFF. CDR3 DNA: TGTGCCAGCAGCCAAGGGAGGGGCTACACTGAAGCTTTCTTT.

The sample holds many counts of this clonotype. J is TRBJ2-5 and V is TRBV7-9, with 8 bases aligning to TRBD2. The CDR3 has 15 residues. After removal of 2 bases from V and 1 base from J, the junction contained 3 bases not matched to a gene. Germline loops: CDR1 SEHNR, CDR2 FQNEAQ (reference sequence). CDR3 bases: TGTGCCAGCAGCTTACTCGGGGGGGGCCAAGAGACCCAGTACTTC. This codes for CASSLLGGGQETQYF. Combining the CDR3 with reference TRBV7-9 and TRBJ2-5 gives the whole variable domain DTGVSQNPRHKITKRGQNVTFRCDPISEHNRLYWYRQTLGQGPEFLTYFQNEAQLEKSRLLSDRFSAERPKGSFSTLEIQRTEQGDSAMYLCASSLLGGGQETQYFGPGTRLLVL.

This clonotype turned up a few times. The CDR3, as DNA: TGCGCCAGCAGCCCTTACGGCGGGGACACAGATACGCAGTATTTT. Its translation is CASSPYGGDTDTQYF. The V call is TRBV5-1, the J call TRBJ2-3; tentatively, D is TRBD2 (6 bases). The CDR3 has 15 amino acids. V lost 4 bases and J lost 2, with 14 bases in between. Germline CDR1 and CDR2: SGHRS and YFSETQ.

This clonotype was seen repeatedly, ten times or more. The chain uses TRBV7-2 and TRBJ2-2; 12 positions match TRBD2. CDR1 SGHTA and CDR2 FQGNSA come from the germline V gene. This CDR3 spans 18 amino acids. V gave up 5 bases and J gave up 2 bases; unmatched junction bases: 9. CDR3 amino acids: CASSPRLAGEINTGELFF. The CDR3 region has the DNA TGTGCCAGCAGCCCGAGACTAGCGGGAGAGATCAACACCGGGGAGCTGTTTTTT.

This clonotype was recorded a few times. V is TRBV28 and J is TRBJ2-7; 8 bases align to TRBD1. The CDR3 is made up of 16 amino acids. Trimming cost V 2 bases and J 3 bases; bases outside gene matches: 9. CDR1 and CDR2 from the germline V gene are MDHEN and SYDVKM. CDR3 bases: TGTGCCAGCAGTTTACCTCGACAGGGGAGCCTCTACGAGCAGTACTTC. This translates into CASSLPRQGSLYEQYF.

DNA of the CDR3: TGCAGCGTGGGCCCAGGGGCGCCGAACACTGAAGCTTTCTTT. Translation gives CSVGPGAPNTEAFF. This rearrangement joins TRBV29-1 to TRBJ1-1; the D gene is possibly TRBD1 (6 bases). Germline lookup yields CDR1 SQVTM and CDR2 ANQGSEA. The V end lost 6 bases, the J end lost 1 base, and 15 bases lay between the germline ends. The CDR3 loop spans 14 amino acids.

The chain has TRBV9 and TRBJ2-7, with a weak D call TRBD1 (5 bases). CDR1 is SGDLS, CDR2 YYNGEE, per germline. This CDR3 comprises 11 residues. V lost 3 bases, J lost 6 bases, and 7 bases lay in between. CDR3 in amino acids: CASSADSEQYF. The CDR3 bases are TGTGCCAGCAGCGCTGACAGCGAGCAGTACTTC.